This TCR beta chain was profiled in a study of blood T cell repertoires in COVID-19. Study overall: Sources were T cells, B-cell-depleted T cells, or PBMCs; the material itself was cDNA or gDNA.

In the original workflow: From reference gene primer amplification, estimates of nucleated cell counts were derived. Sequencing used immunoSEQ multiplex PCR; TCRdb keeps in-frame clones, though not all of them. For V, J and clone size, that table is used; D and trimming come from the DNA. The sample holds fewer than 350,000 clones; about 89% are singletons and the top ten take about 8.6%. In regard to this clone: Mismatch with germline at one junction end may stem from a read error.

Per the germline V gene, CDR1 is SGHNT and CDR2 is YENEEA. The CDR3 is made up of 15 amino acids. Sequencing was carried out using peripheral blood. The sequence came from a middle-aged man with active or convalescent COVID-19. V is TRBV11-3 and J is TRBJ2-1; a weak D match, TRBD2 (5 bases). CDR3 in DNA: TGTGCCAGCAGCGTAGACGGACTGGGCCTTAATGAGCAGTTCTTC. This codes for CASSVDGLGLNEQFF. Using reference TRBV11-3 and TRBJ2-1 for the parts outside the CDR3, the full variable domain is EAGVVQSPRYKIIEKKQPVAFWCNPISGHNTLYWYLQNLGQGPELLIRYENEEAVDDSQLPKDRFSAERLKGVDSTLKIQPAELGDSAVYLCASSVDGLGLNEQFFGPGTRLTVL.